Each of the 21 T cell receptor beta chains below was sequenced from the same sample in a study of beta chain features in type 1 diabetes. The isolated RNA, all of it, was reverse transcribed, so expressed TCRB transcripts were what got sequenced. Generated by immunoSEQ multiplex PCR, the TCRdb table keeps only in-frame clones and is missing some. The table shows hundreds of thousands of clones, with 15% to 20% occurring only once. Sequencing used naive CD4+ T cells from blood. These receptors all stem from a woman younger than 35 in good health.

V is TRBV27 and J is TRBJ2-2; D is perhaps TRBD2 (5 bases). The CDR3 contains 15 residues. V lost 6 bases to trimming and J lost 5 bases, with 16 bases between them. Germline assignment: CDR1 MNHEY and CDR2 SMNVEV (reference sequence). The CDR3 spells CASSGGLSHTGELFF. DNA of the CDR3: TGTGCCAGCAGCGGAGGACTGAGCCATACCGGGGAGCTGTTTTTT.

There are a few counts of this clone. The V gene is TRBV5-1, the J gene TRBJ1-2; TRBD1 agrees at 7 bases. This CDR3 spans 15 amino acids. The J segment lost 1 base and the V segment lost 4 bases, leaving 7 bases of the junction unmatched. Germline-derived CDR1 and CDR2 are SGHRS and YFSETQ. The CDR3 DNA follows: TGCGCCAGCAGCCCACGGGACAGTCGTAACTATGGCTACACCTTC. This codes for CASSPRDSRNYGYTF.

This clone was counted between two and nine times. This chain connects TRBV5-1 to TRBJ2-1; D is perhaps TRBD1 (5 bases). Germline lookup yields CDR1 SGHRS and CDR2 YFSETQ. Trimming took off 2 bases at V and 3 bases at J, with 15 bases between the two ends. The CDR3 runs to 16 residues. CDR3 loop: CASSFLTGSIYNEQFF. CDR3 nucleotide sequence: TGCGCCAGCAGCTTCCTTACAGGATCGATCTACAATGAGCAGTTCTTC.

This clone has more than one count but fewer than ten. The chain couples TRBV14 to TRBJ2-2, with D possibly matching TRBD2 (5 bases). Per germline, CDR1 SGHDN and CDR2 FVKESK. Trimming removed 4 bases at V and 5 bases at J, with 8 bases between. The CDR3 has 13 residues. Written as DNA, the CDR3 is TGTGCCAGCAGCCTAGGACTTACCGGGGAGCTGTTTTTT. Amino acids: CASSLGLTGELFF.

This clone was observed a few times. The rearrangement links TRBV10-3 to TRBJ1-1; TRBD1 aligns across 8 bases. CDR3 size: 12 residues. Germline V gives CDR1 ENHRY, CDR2 SYGVKD. The ends lost 10 bases at V and 8 bases at J; junction bases unmatched: 9. DNA for the CDR3: TGTGCCACCGCAAATGACAGGGGCGAAGCTTTCTTT. Protein: CATANDRGEAFF.

This clone was picked up a small number of times. This sequence joins TRBV28 and TRBJ1-5, with unresolved D. This CDR3 has 12 amino acids. Deletions cut 8 bases from V and 5 bases from J, with 10 bases between. CDR1 is MDHEN, CDR2 SYDVKM, per germline. The CDR3 is CASGFGDQPQHF. As DNA, the CDR3 is TGTGCCAGCGGGTTTGGTGATCAGCCCCAGCATTTT.

This clone was detected only a few times. The chain links TRBV4-1 to TRBJ2-5; 9 nucleotides agree with TRBD2. The germline V gene encodes CDR1 MGHRA and CDR2 YSYEKL. The trim removed 1 base at V and 2 bases at J, leaving 8 bases unmatched. CDR3 length: 17 residues. CDR3 in DNA: TGCGCCAGCAGCCAAGGCCGCGGACTAGCGTCACAAGAGACCCAGTACTTC. Amino acid sequence: CASSQGRGLASQETQYF.

A few counts support this clone. The V call is TRBV4-2, the J call TRBJ2-2, with 7 bases lining up with TRBD1. The trim removed 1 base at V and 0 bases at J, leaving 17 bases unmatched. This CDR3 region has 21 residues. Germline V gene sequence: CDR1 LGHNA, CDR2 YNFKEQ. CDR3 region: CASSQGRRTGNPDANTGELFF. CDR3 in DNA: TGTGCCAGCAGCCAAGGGAGAAGGACAGGAAACCCAGATGCGAACACCGGGGAGCTGTTTTTT.

This clone was observed a single time. Other DNA sequences of this sample code for an identical CDR3. This rearrangement joins TRBV19 to TRBJ1-1; TRBD1 agrees at 9 bases. Germline CDR1 is LNHDA and CDR2 is SQIVND (reference sequence). The CDR3 loop spans 13 amino acids. V trimming: 4 bases; J trimming: 4 bases; junction bases outside the gene matches: 1. For the CDR3, the DNA is TGTGCCAGTAGTACGGACAGGGGCACTGAAGCTTTCTTT. Translation: CASSTDRGTEAFF.

This clone was recorded a few times. The V call is TRBV9, the J call TRBJ2-5; D perhaps matches TRBD2 (6 bases). This CDR3 region has 16 residues. Trimming cost V 4 bases and J 2 bases, with 18 bases left between them. Per the germline V gene, CDR1 is SGDLS and CDR2 is YYNGEE. The CDR3 bases are TGTGCCAGCAGCACCCGTGGGATGCGGGGACAAGAGACCCAGTACTTC. As protein: CASSTRGMRGQETQYF.

The rearrangement links TRBV6-5 to TRBJ1-5; D uncertain. V lost 6 bases and J lost 5, with 8 bases in between. The CDR3 is 12 residues long. Germline CDR1 and CDR2: MNHEY and SVGAGI. This CDR3 reads CASSDGYQPQHF. CDR3 sequence (DNA): TGTGCCAGCAGCGACGGGTATCAGCCCCAGCATTTT.

V gene TRBV7-3 combines with J gene TRBJ2-1; D call uncertain. CDR3 length: 16 amino acids. Germline V gene data show CDR1 as SGHTA and CDR2 as FQGTGA. The V gene lost 0 bases and the J gene lost 0 bases, with 9 bases spanning the gap. CDR3 loop: CASSLTPSSSYNEQFF. As DNA, the CDR3 is TGTGCCAGCAGCTTAACGCCCTCCTCCTCCTACAATGAGCAGTTCTTC. Looking up the rest from reference TRBV7-3 and TRBJ2-1 gives the full variable domain: GAGVSQTPSNKVTEKGKYVELRCDPISGHTALYWYRQSLGQGPEFLIYFQGTGAADDSGLPNDRFFAVRPEGSVSTLKIQRTERGDSAVYLCASSLTPSSSYNEQFFGPGTRLTVL.

The genes are TRBV6-6 and TRBJ2-7; D tentatively fits TRBD1 or TRBD2 (5 bases each). The CDR3 contains 14 residues. With 5 bases removed from V and 3 bases from J, the gap between germline ends came to 14 bases. CDR1 is MNHNY, CDR2 SVGAGI, per germline (reference sequence). DNA of the CDR3: TGTGCCAGCAGTGTCCGGGACCTTGTCTACGAGCAGTACTTC. Its translation is CASSVRDLVYEQYF.

The table lists this clone with a few counts. CDR3 bases: TGTGCCAGCAGTCGGGGGGGGGCCAACGTCCTGACTTTC. This codes for CASSRGGANVLTF. The chain couples TRBV27 to TRBJ2-6; D perhaps matches TRBD2 (6 bases). The ends were cut back, 5 bases at V and 4 bases at J, with 6 bases in the middle. The germline V gene encodes CDR1 MNHEY and CDR2 SMNVEV (reference sequence). The CDR3 runs 13 residues.

The rearrangement joins TRBV19 to TRBJ1-5; D is perhaps TRBD1 (5 bases). This CDR3 is built from 14 residues. V dropped 3 bases and J dropped 6 bases, with 12 bases sitting between them. CDR1 and CDR2 (germline): LNHDA, SQIVND (reference sequence). The CDR3 reads CASSMVGATQPQHF. DNA of the CDR3: TGTGCCAGTAGTATGGTCGGGGCAACTCAGCCCCAGCATTTT.

This chain connects TRBV9 to TRBJ1-1, with D possibly matching TRBD1 (6 bases). This CDR3 has 15 amino acids. CDR1 SGDLS and CDR2 YYNGEE come from the germline V gene. Trimming left V 4 bases short and J 0 bases short, with 13 bases between. CDR3 sequence (DNA): TGTGCCAGCAGCCCCCGACAGGAGATGAACACTGAAGCTTTCTTT. It yields the protein CASSPRQEMNTEAFF.

The table lists this clone with a few counts. The chain joins TRBV28 to TRBJ2-7; perhaps D is TRBD1 or TRBD2 (6 bases each). V was trimmed by 5 bases and J by 9 bases, leaving 14 bases between them. The CDR3 spans 12 residues. CDR1 is MDHEN, CDR2 SYDVKM, per germline. CDR3 region: CASSPPGGSQYF. The CDR3 bases are TGTGCCAGCAGTCCCCCCGGGGGCTCGCAGTACTTC.

This sequence joins TRBV6-6 and TRBJ2-2; perhaps D is TRBD1 or TRBD2 (5 bases each). CDR3 length: 16 residues. Trimming stripped 5 bases from V and 1 base from J, with 14 bases between. From germline, CDR1 is MNHNY and CDR2 SVGAGI (reference sequence). The CDR3 loop reads CASSPQKGRNTGELFF. The CDR3 DNA is TGTGCCAGCAGTCCCCAAAAGGGACGGAACACCGGGGAGCTGTTTTTT.

The chain has TRBV10-3 and TRBJ1-2; 8 bases align to TRBD1. The V segment lost 8 bases and the J segment 0 bases; nucleotides outside the gene matches: 8. The germline V gene has CDR1 ENHRY and CDR2 SYGVKD. The CDR3 is 15 amino acids. CDR3: CAIQGAQITNYGYTF. The DNA of the CDR3 is TGTGCCATCCAGGGGGCCCAAATAACTAACTATGGCTACACCTTC.

Points on this clone: Distinct nucleotide sequences in the sample also encode this CDR3. This sequence joins TRBV9 and TRBJ2-3; 9 nucleotides match TRBD1. The CDR3 totals 15 residues. CDR1 and CDR2 (germline): SGDLS, YYNGEE. J was trimmed by 1 base and V by 2 bases; bases with no gene match: 2. CDR3 sequence reads: CASSVRQGGTDTQYF. For the CDR3, the DNA is TGTGCCAGCAGCGTGAGACAGGGGGGCACAGATACGCAGTATTTT.

This clone has a handful of counts. As DNA, the CDR3 is TGTGCCAGCCACCCCCCGGGGGGGGCCCTGGTGAAGACCCAGTACTTC. Translating it yields CASHPPGGALVKTQYF. The V call is TRBV2, the J call TRBJ2-5; 8 positions match TRBD2. Per the germline V gene, CDR1 is SNHLY and CDR2 is FYNNEI. V gave up 8 bases and J gave up 6 bases; unmatched junction bases: 17. The CDR3 sequence is 16 residues long.